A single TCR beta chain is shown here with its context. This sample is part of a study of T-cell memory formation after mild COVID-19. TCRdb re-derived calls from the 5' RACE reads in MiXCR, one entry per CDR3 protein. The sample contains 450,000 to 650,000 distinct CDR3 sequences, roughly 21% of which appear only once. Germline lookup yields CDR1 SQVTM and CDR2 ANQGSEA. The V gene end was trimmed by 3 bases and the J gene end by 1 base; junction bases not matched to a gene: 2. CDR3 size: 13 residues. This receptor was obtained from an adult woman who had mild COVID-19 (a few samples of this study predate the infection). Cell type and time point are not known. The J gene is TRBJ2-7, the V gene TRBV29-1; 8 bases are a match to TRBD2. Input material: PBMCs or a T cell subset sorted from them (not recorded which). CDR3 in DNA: TGCAGCGTTGAGACTAGCGATTCCTACGAGCAGTACTTC. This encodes CSVETSDSYEQYF.